This T cell receptor beta chain originates from a study of T cells in Graves' hyperthyroidism and ophthalmopathy. Template material for amplifying TCR beta CDR3 regions consisted of RNA transcripts. HTBI primers were employed in a first-round RT-PCR of the TCR CDR3. MiXCR was run by TCRdb on the multiplex PCR reads, yielding one entry per CDR3 protein. Here the sample spans almost 350,000 distinct CDR3 sequences, 18% being singletons. General study results and limits: Using 13 V-J features, a model discriminated ophthalmopathy from stable hyperthyroidism.

As regards this clonotype: Its antigen is still unknown.

This CDR3 spans 16 amino acids. Per the germline V gene, CDR1 is LGHDT and CDR2 is YNNKEL (reference sequence). Between the trimmed V and J ends, which lost 3 bases and 2 bases, there was a span of 17 bases. In the ophthalmopathy cohort, Clinical Activity Score was at least 3, NOSPECS grade at least 4, and duration under 3 months. Any patient presenting with uncontrolled infection, other autoimmune disease, pregnancy or lactation was left out. Fresh 10 ml peripheral blood yielded PBMCs. The V and J genes are TRBV3-1 and TRBJ2-7, with D maybe TRBD2 (6 bases). The clonotype was recovered from a woman in her thirties or forties with Graves' ophthalmopathy. The specimen was blood. This chain's CDR3 is CASSHSSGDVTYEQYF. As DNA, the CDR3 is TGTGCCAGCAGCCATTCTTCGGGGGACGTTACCTACGAGCAGTACTTC.